Presented here are 14 T cell receptor beta chains from one specimen sequenced in a study of blood T cell repertoires in COVID-19. Profiled with immunoSEQ multiplex PCR; TCRdb holds only in-frame clones, not every one. Here the sample spans 400,000 or so clones, 90% being singletons. Sequenced: PBMCs or T cells enriched from blood (not recorded which). Every receptor here comes from a man between 18 and 29 years old who had recovered from COVID-19.

The V call is TRBV6-5, the J call TRBJ1-5; 8 positions match TRBD1. With V trimmed by 7 bases and J by 1 base, 6 bases remained unmatched. The CDR3 length is 15 residues. Germline-derived CDR1 and CDR2 are MNHEY and SVGAGI. In DNA, the CDR3 is TGTGCCAGCACCTCCCGGACAGGGAGCAATCAGCCCCAGCATTTT. It specifies CASTSRTGSNQPQHF.

The rearrangement uses TRBV12-5 and TRBJ1-1, with D unclear. Germline V CDR1 and CDR2: LGHNT, FRNRAP. The CDR3 is 13 amino acids. Deletions cut 4 bases from V and 3 bases from J, with 9 bases between. This chain's CDR3 is CASGWTEDTEAFF. The CDR3 bases are TGTGCTAGTGGTTGGACTGAAGACACTGAAGCTTTCTTT.

The rearrangement links TRBV7-3 to TRBJ2-1; 8 bases map to TRBD2. CDR1 is SGHTA and CDR2 is FQGTGA in the germline V gene. This CDR3 spans 16 amino acids. After removal of 2 bases from V and 1 base from J, the junction contained 4 bases not matched to a gene. CDR3 nucleotides: TGTGCCAGCAGCTTAGGAGCGGGGGAGTCCTACAATGAGCAGTTCTTC. Amino acids: CASSLGAGESYNEQFF.

This chain connects TRBV7-9 to TRBJ2-3; possibly TRBD1 for D (7 bases). Trimming shortened V by 5 bases and J by 1 base, and 10 bases separated the two germline ends. Per the germline V gene, CDR1 is SEHNR and CDR2 is FQNEAQ (reference sequence). The CDR3 runs 14 residues. The CDR3 nucleotides read TGTGCCAGCAGCCAGGGGGAGGGCACAGATACGCAGTATTTT. This codes for CASSQGEGTDTQYF. The whole variable domain, filled in from reference TRBV7-9 and TRBJ2-3, reads DTGVSQNPRHKITKRGQNVTFRCDPISEHNRLYWYRQTLGQGPEFLTYFQNEAQLEKSRLLSDRFSAERPKGSFSTLEIQRTEQGDSAMYLCASSQGEGTDTQYFGPGTRLTVL.

The CDR3 loop is CASSLESSGFNSPLHF. CDR3 nucleotide sequence: TGCGCCAGCAGCTTGGAATCTTCGGGATTCAATTCACCCCTCCACTTT. J is TRBJ1-6 and V is TRBV5-1, with unresolved D. The ends were cut back, 0 bases at V and 7 bases at J, with 14 bases in the middle. CDR3 size: 16 residues. CDR1 SGHRS and CDR2 YFSETQ come from the germline V gene.

The chain links TRBV7-9 to TRBJ2-5; TRBD2 agrees at 11 bases. CDR1 is SEHNR and CDR2 is FQNEAQ in the germline V gene (reference sequence). V shed 5 bases, J shed 5 bases, and the junction held 10 bases outside the gene matches. The CDR3 is 16 amino acids. CDR3 in DNA: TGTGCCAGCAGCAGGTTACTAGCGGGAGAACGTGAGACCCAGTACTTC. It yields the protein CASSRLLAGERETQYF.

This sequence joins TRBV5-1 and TRBJ2-7, with TRBD2 matching 9 bases. Germline V gives CDR1 SGHRS, CDR2 YFSETQ. The J segment lost 0 bases and the V segment lost 2 bases, leaving 0 bases of the junction unmatched. This CDR3 spans 14 amino acids. CDR3 loop: CASSFSGSSYEQYF. CDR3 nucleotides: TGCGCCAGCAGCTTTAGCGGGAGCTCCTACGAGCAGTACTTC.

This clone was counted a single time. The chain joins TRBV6-6 to TRBJ1-1; unclear D gene. The germline V gene has CDR1 MNHNY and CDR2 SVGAGI (reference sequence). The V end was cut by 8 bases, the J end by 1 base, with 8 bases between. This CDR3 comprises 12 residues. Here the CDR3 DNA reads TGTGCCAGCTCCGGAGCGAACACTGAAGCTTTCTTT. Translating gives CASSGANTEAFF.

Only one count was recorded for this clone. Other DNA sequences within the sample encode an identical CDR3. V gene TRBV28 combines with J gene TRBJ1-2; D might be TRBD1 (6 bases). Trimming shortened V by 4 bases and J by 2 bases, and 8 bases separated the two germline ends. Germline V CDR1 and CDR2: MDHEN, SYDVKM. This CDR3 has 13 residues. Written as DNA, the CDR3 is TGTGCCAGCAGTTCCGGACAGAACTATGGCTACACCTTC. It codes for CASSSGQNYGYTF.

This clone came up a few times. The chain couples TRBV6-1 to TRBJ2-7; 11 nucleotides line up with TRBD2. Germline CDR1 reads MNHNS; CDR2 reads SASEGT. The CDR3 totals 16 residues. Trimming cost V 3 bases and J 4 bases; bases outside gene matches: 8. This CDR3 is CASSDPSGRNEYEQYF. The CDR3 DNA reads TGTGCCAGCAGTGACCCTAGCGGGAGGAACGAGTACGAGCAGTACTTC.

The chain is built from TRBV28 and TRBJ1-1; D not resolved. The length of the CDR3 is 12 residues. In germline, CDR1 is MDHEN, CDR2 SYDVKM. V lost 2 bases, J lost 4 bases, and 5 bases lay in between. DNA for the CDR3: TGTGCCAGCAGTTTACTATCCACTGAAGCTTTCTTT. It yields the protein CASSLLSTEAFF.

V usage is TRBV18 and J usage is TRBJ2-7; 8 bases are shared with TRBD2. There are 16 residues in the CDR3. V gave up 5 bases and J gave up 2 bases; unmatched junction bases: 11. From germline, CDR1 is KGHSH and CDR2 LQKENI. DNA of the CDR3: TGTGCCAGCTCAGCCAAGGGTACTAGCGGTCCCTACGAGCAGTACTTC. Its translation: CASSAKGTSGPYEQYF.

The chain couples TRBV10-1 to TRBJ1-2, with 8 bases matching TRBD1. This CDR3 is built from 13 residues. In germline, CDR1 is WNHNN, CDR2 SYGVQD (reference sequence). V lost 4 bases, J lost 4 bases, and 2 bases stayed unmatched. The CDR3 spells CASSVDRVYGYTF. In DNA form, the CDR3 reads TGCGCCAGCAGTGTGGACAGGGTCTATGGCTACACCTTC.

This chain uses TRBV2 with TRBJ2-1; 13 positions match TRBD2. CDR3 length: 14 residues. Per germline, CDR1 SNHLY and CDR2 FYNNEI. Unmatched junction bases numbered 1, after V lost 6 bases and J lost 5 bases. CDR3 DNA sequence: TGTGCCAGCAGGGGACTAGCGGGAAACAATGAGCAGTTCTTC. Translated, it gives CASRGLAGNNEQFF.